A selection of T cell receptor beta chains follows, all from one sample in a study of shared clonotypes between healthy human individuals. Clones were sequenced by immunoSEQ multiplex PCR, and TCRdb holds only the in-frame ones, with some missing. The repertoire holds over 2 million clones, with 85% to 95% as singletons. The sequenced material came from naive CD4+ T cells from PBMCs. The receptors here all came from a man aged 18 to 35 in good health. Some clones in this sample may be carry-over from other donors' samples. Each CDR3 is given with its conserved first and last residue. D genes are given only for firm matches. The size field is filled for only some rows; it gives once, few, many or a size class.

clone size | J gene | D gene | V gene | CDR3 protein | CDR3 DNA
- | TRBJ1-2 | - | TRBV10-3 | CAISERERQLVYTF | TGTGCCATCAGTGAGCGGGAAAGACAGCTGGTCTACACCTTC
- | TRBJ1-3 | - | TRBV28 | CASGHQDRTIYF | TGTGCCAGCGGACATCAGGACAGAACCATATATTTT
once | TRBJ1-2 | - | TRBV5-4 | CASSPGQSNYGYTF | TGTGCCAGCAGCCCAGGACAGTCTAACTATGGCTACACCTTC
few | TRBJ1-2 | - | TRBV28 | CASSSPGGPYGYTF | TGTGCCAGCAGTTCCCCTGGGGGACCGTATGGCTACACCTTC
once | TRBJ1-2 | - | TRBV19 | CASSMERIYGYTF | TGTGCCAGTAGTATGGAACGGATCTATGGCTACACCTTC
- | TRBJ2-1 | - | TRBV5-1 | CASSFLFAGIGGNEQFF | TGCGCCAGCAGCTTTTTATTTGCCGGCATTGGGGGGAATGAGCAGTTCTTC
- | TRBJ2-1 | - | TRBV4-3 | CASSQEVGYNEQFF | TGCGCCAGCAGCCAAGAAGTGGGATACAATGAGCAGTTCTTC
- | TRBJ2-3 | - | TRBV7-7 | CASSSGPTDTQYF | TGTGCCAGCAGCTCCGGCCCCACAGATACGCAGTATTTT
- | TRBJ2-3 | - | TRBV4-1 | CASSRTRGSPENTQYF | TGCGCCAGCAGCCGAACCAGGGGCAGCCCGGAAAATACGCAGTATTTT
- | TRBJ1-5 | - | TRBV9 | CASSADGWNQPQHF | TGTGCCAGCAGCGCGGACGGGTGGAATCAGCCCCAGCATTTT
- | TRBJ2-2 | - | TRBV5-6 | CASSSYTGELFF | TGTGCCAGCAGCTCCTACACCGGGGAGCTGTTTTTT
- | TRBJ2-7 | TRBD2 | TRBV28 | CASSPGGSGGPYEQYF | TGTGCCAGCAGCCCCGGCGGGTCGGGAGGGCCCTACGAGCAGTACTTC
- | TRBJ2-3 | - | TRBV9 | CASSLFYGSTDTQYF | TGTGCCAGCAGCCTCTTTTACGGATCCACAGATACGCAGTATTTT
- | TRBJ1-2 | - | TRBV5-1 | CASSLGGSLTYYGYTF | TGCGCCAGCAGCTTGGGCGGTTCACTTACCTACTATGGCTACACCTTC
- | TRBJ1-1 | TRBD1 | TRBV5-1 | CASKPTGGAGEAFF | TGCGCCAGCAAACCTACAGGGGGCGCGGGTGAAGCTTTCTTT
- | TRBJ2-5 | - | TRBV13 | CASSLGGQGGETQYF | TGTGCCAGCAGCTTAGGGGGGCAGGGAGGAGAGACCCAGTACTTC
- | TRBJ2-2 | - | TRBV2 | CASSAERNTGELFF | TGTGCCAGCAGTGCTGAGAGGAACACCGGGGAGCTGTTTTTT
- | TRBJ2-7 | TRBD1 | TRBV28 | CASSLTGQGSSFSYEQYF | TGTGCCAGCAGTTTAACGGGACAGGGGAGTTCCTTCTCCTACGAGCAGTACTTC
- | TRBJ2-7 | TRBD1 | TRBV5-4 | CASSPGQGPYEQYF | TGTGCCAGCAGCCCGGGACAGGGACCCTACGAGCAGTACTTC
- | TRBJ2-7 | TRBD1 | TRBV15 | CATSRGSQGAAGEQYF | TGTGCCACCAGCAGAGGATCTCAGGGGGCGGCGGGCGAGCAGTACTTC
once | TRBJ1-3 | - | TRBV7-8 | CASIPFSGNTIYF | TGTGCCAGCATTCCCTTCTCTGGAAACACCATATATTTT
- | TRBJ1-1 | - | TRBV9 | CASSPAGVDITEAFF | TGTGCCAGCAGCCCCGCAGGTGTGGACATCACTGAAGCTTTCTTT
once | TRBJ2-1 | - | TRBV6-1 | CASSEEPYNEQFF | TGTGCCAGCAGTGAAGAGCCTTACAATGAGCAGTTCTTC
- | TRBJ2-1 | - | TRBV7-3 | CASSLSPTSSYNEQFF | TGTGCCAGCAGCTTAAGCCCAACTAGCTCCTACAATGAGCAGTTCTTC
- | TRBJ2-1 | - | TRBV29-1 | CSVDEAGSSYNEQFF | TGCAGCGTTGACGAGGCAGGGTCATCCTACAATGAGCAGTTCTTC
once | TRBJ2-5 | - | TRBV5-1 | CASSWAYHQETQYF | TGCGCCAGCAGTTGGGCCTACCACCAAGAGACCCAGTACTTC
- | TRBJ1-3 | - | TRBV28 | CASGRGVGGTIYF | TGTGCCAGCGGCCGCGGAGTTGGAGGCACCATATATTTT
- | TRBJ2-1 | TRBD2 | TRBV19 | CASSIQAGGSSYNEQFF | TGTGCCAGTAGTATTCAGGCGGGAGGGAGCTCCTACAATGAGCAGTTCTTC
- | TRBJ1-1 | - | TRBV21-1 | CASSKVPRTRLERGTEAFF | TGTGCCAGCAGCAAAGTACCCAGGACAAGGTTAGAAAGGGGCACTGAAGCTTTCTTT
- | TRBJ2-5 | TRBD2 | TRBV5-1 | CASSGGLEQETQYF | TGCGCCAGCAGCGGAGGACTAGAGCAAGAGACCCAGTACTTC
- | TRBJ2-7 | - | TRBV7-2 | CASSPQGGTYEQYF | TGTGCCAGCAGCCCCCAGGGCGGAACCTACGAGCAGTACTTC
- | TRBJ2-7 | TRBD1 | TRBV25-1 | CASSDVRGQHQTSEQYF | TGTGCCAGCAGTGATGTCAGGGGGCAACATCAGACTAGCGAGCAGTACTTC
- | TRBJ1-2 | - | TRBV2 | CASSGLSTTNYGYTF | TGTGCCAGCAGCGGGTTGTCGACAACTAACTATGGCTACACCTTC
once | TRBJ2-6 | - | TRBV28 | CASSLGRAGANVLTF | TGTGCCAGCAGTTTAGGGAGAGCGGGGGCCAACGTCCTGACTTTC
- | TRBJ2-6 | - | TRBV5-1 | CASSLGSSGANVLTF | TGCGCCAGCAGCTTGGGTTCGAGTGGGGCCAACGTCCTGACTTTC
- | TRBJ2-3 | - | TRBV7-7 | CASSETGTSTDTQYF | TGTGCCAGCAGCGAGACAGGCACTAGCACAGATACGCAGTATTTT
few | TRBJ1-5 | TRBD1 | TRBV28 | CASSSGQGNQPQHF | TGTGCCAGCAGTTCGGGACAGGGTAATCAGCCCCAGCATTTT
- | TRBJ2-3 | TRBD2 | TRBV6-5 | CASSWGSGRATDTQYF | TGTGCCAGCAGTTGGGGTAGCGGGAGGGCCACAGATACGCAGTATTTT
- | TRBJ1-2 | - | TRBV9 | CASSVAKGTTVFPSLDGYTF | TGTGCCAGCAGCGTAGCGAAGGGAACGACAGTCTTTCCCTCATTAGATGGCTACACCTTC